The 24 T cell receptor beta chains presented below share a single source sample, sequenced in a study of vaccination effects on CD4 cells after COVID-19. These TCRs are of unknown antigen specificity. ViraFEST used viral peptide pools to expand antigen-specific CD4+ T cells before sequencing. Isolation of CD4+ T cells took place after 10 days of culture. Between March and December 2020, the person had a SARS-CoV-2 infection that PCR confirmed. TCRdb's copy holds only in-frame clones and misses some; the assay was immunoSEQ multiplex PCR. The sample shows about 70,000 clones, 65% to 75% of them seen only once. The specimen was CD4+ T cells from PBMCs cultured with HIV peptides, collected before COVID-19 vaccination. Subset indicated: HIV-1 Nef peptide pool negative control/reference culture. These receptors originate from a human donor who had a prior SARS-CoV-2 infection.

This clone was seen a few times. This chain joins TRBV9 and TRBJ2-1; a possible D gene is TRBD2 (6 bases). The V and J ends lost 1 base and 7 bases respectively, with 9 bases between them. The germline V gene has CDR1 SGDLS and CDR2 YYNGEE. The CDR3 contains 13 residues. CDR3 protein: CASSVLGGNEQFF. The CDR3 bases are TGTGCCAGCAGCGTACTAGGAGGGAATGAGCAGTTCTTC.

The chain uses TRBV6-1 and TRBJ2-3; the D gene could be TRBD1 or TRBD2 (6 bases each). V was trimmed by 0 bases and J by 4 bases, leaving 14 bases between them. The germline CDR1 and CDR2 sequences are MNHNS and SASEGT. The CDR3 consists of 16 residues. This chain's CDR3 is CASSEARGTPADTQYF. CDR3 bases: TGTGCCAGCAGTGAAGCGAGGGGGACTCCCGCAGATACGCAGTATTTT.

V usage is TRBV18 and J usage is TRBJ1-5, with D possibly matching TRBD1 (5 bases). The CDR3 length is 16 residues. Trimming shortened V by 6 bases and J by 3 bases, and 18 bases separated the two germline ends. Germline loops: CDR1 KGHSH, CDR2 LQKENI. CDR3 in DNA: TGTGCCAGCTCGCTCGGGACCGCGAGAACCAATCAGCCCCAGCATTTT. This sequence encodes CASSLGTARTNQPQHF.

This clone showed up just once. V usage is TRBV19 and J usage is TRBJ1-2; TRBD1 is a possible D gene (5 bases). V was trimmed by 5 bases and J by 8 bases, leaving 15 bases between them. CDR3 length equals 13 residues. CDR1 is LNHDA and CDR2 is SQIVND in the germline V gene (reference sequence). CDR3 region: CASSRRGTGGYTF. CDR3 nucleotide sequence: TGTGCCAGTAGTCGCCGCGGGACGGGGGGCTACACCTTC.

The rearrangement joins TRBV2 to TRBJ1-6, with D possibly matching TRBD1 (6 bases). The germline V gene encodes CDR1 SNHLY and CDR2 FYNNEI. CDR3 length equals 14 residues. The germline V and J ends were trimmed by 6 bases and 9 bases, with 15 bases remaining between them. CDR3 amino acids: CASRNGGLSSPLHF. The CDR3 nucleotides read TGTGCCAGCAGAAATGGGGGGCTAAGTTCACCCCTCCACTTT.

This sequence joins TRBV2 and TRBJ2-1, with 8 positions matching TRBD2. Trimming at V came to 8 bases and at J to 3 bases, leaving 6 bases not matched to a gene. Germline V gene sequence: CDR1 SNHLY, CDR2 FYNNEI. The CDR3 is made up of 14 amino acids. The CDR3 loop is CASQGREDYNEQFF. The CDR3, as DNA: TGTGCCAGCCAGGGGCGGGAGGACTACAATGAGCAGTTCTTC.

The chain uses TRBV6-6 and TRBJ1-1; D remains unclear. This CDR3 has 13 amino acids. V was clipped by 7 bases and J by 3 bases, with 12 bases between them. The germline CDR1 and CDR2 sequences are MNHNY and SVGAGI (reference sequence). This CDR3 reads CASTSQGDTEAFF. CDR3 sequence (DNA): TGTGCCAGCACCTCCCAAGGCGACACTGAAGCTTTCTTT.

The rearrangement joins TRBV11-2 to TRBJ2-1, with 8 positions matching TRBD2. V was pared by 1 base and J by 3 bases, with 5 bases of the junction left unmatched. The length of the CDR3 is 16 residues. Germline V gene data show CDR1 as SGHAT and CDR2 as FQNNGV. The CDR3 DNA is TGTGCCAGCAGCTTAGGGGCGGGGGGTTACTACAATGAGCAGTTCTTC. Translation: CASSLGAGGYYNEQFF.

J is TRBJ2-1 and V is TRBV5-1; a possible D gene is TRBD1 (6 bases). Looked up from germline, CDR1 is SGHRS and CDR2 is YFSETQ. This CDR3 is 16 amino acids long. V lost 4 bases, J lost 6 bases, and 20 bases lay in between. For the CDR3, the DNA is TGCGCCAGCAGCGTGGTTTTCCGGGACACAACCAATGAGCAGTTCTTC. Its translation is CASSVVFRDTTNEQFF.

Only one count was recorded for this clone. The CDR3 loop is CAWSFRTRDLSEAFF. In DNA form, the CDR3 reads TGTGCCTGGAGTTTCCGGACGCGGGACCTTTCTGAAGCTTTCTTT. The chain carries TRBV30 and TRBJ1-1, with a weak D call TRBD1 (5 bases). There are 15 residues in the CDR3. Germline-derived CDR1 and CDR2 are GTSNPN and SVGIG (reference sequence). Trimming shortened V by 2 bases and J by 6 bases, and 19 bases separated the two germline ends.

This clone has only one observation. The genes are TRBV5-6 and TRBJ2-7; D is perhaps TRBD1 (6 bases). There are 16 residues in the CDR3. Per the germline V gene, CDR1 is SGHDT and CDR2 is YYEEEE. Trimming took 0 bases from V and 4 from J, leaving 17 bases between them. The CDR3 region is CASSLVGTGMVYEQYF. CDR3 coding DNA: TGTGCCAGCAGCTTGGTGGGCACAGGGATGGTTTACGAGCAGTACTTC.

This chain links TRBV5-1 with TRBJ1-6; no definite D call. The CDR3 is 18 residues long. The V gene's germline CDR1 is SGHRS and CDR2 YFSETQ. The germline V and J ends were trimmed by 0 bases and 0 bases, with 13 bases remaining between them. CDR3 in amino acids: CASSLVQESNSYNSPLHF. The DNA for the CDR3 is TGCGCCAGCAGCTTGGTTCAGGAGTCCAACTCCTATAATTCACCCCTCCACTTT.

The chain has TRBV11-3 and TRBJ2-1; D is ambiguous. The length of the CDR3 is 13 residues. Trimming stripped 5 bases from V and 1 base from J, with 6 bases between. Germline V gives CDR1 SGHNT, CDR2 YENEEA. CDR3 residues: CASSRGSYNEQFF. The DNA for the CDR3 is TGTGCCAGCAGCCGCGGTTCCTACAATGAGCAGTTCTTC.

The chain has TRBV7-9 and TRBJ1-2; possible D gene TRBD1, 5 bases. This CDR3 contains 15 residues. Between the trimmed V and J ends, which lost 1 base and 2 bases, there was a span of 11 bases. From germline, CDR1 is SEHNR and CDR2 FQNEAQ (reference sequence). The CDR3 nucleotides read TGTGCCAGCAGCTTAGGGGGCGGGGAAAACTATGGCTACACCTTC. This translates into CASSLGGGENYGYTF. Looking up the rest from reference TRBV7-9 and TRBJ1-2 gives the full variable domain: DTGVSQNPRHKITKRGQNVTFRCDPISEHNRLYWYRQTLGQGPEFLTYFQNEAQLEKSRLLSDRFSAERPKGSFSTLEIQRTEQGDSAMYLCASSLGGGENYGYTFGSGTRLTVV.

This clone was detected only once. The V and J genes are TRBV18 and TRBJ1-2; D uncertain. The CDR3 spans 14 residues. V gave up 2 bases and J gave up 4 bases, with 11 bases separating them. Germline loops: CDR1 KGHSH, CDR2 LQKENI. This CDR3 is CASSPTGGSYGYTF. The CDR3 DNA follows: TGTGCCAGCTCACCAACGGGTGGTAGCTATGGCTACACCTTC.

V usage is TRBV6-5 and J usage is TRBJ1-3; D is undetermined. With 0 bases removed from V and 4 bases from J, the gap between germline ends came to 7 bases. Germline CDR1 MNHEY, CDR2 SVGAGI. The CDR3 consists of 14 residues. CDR3 DNA: TGTGCCAGCAGTTACTCAGACCTAGGAAACACCATATATTTT. It specifies CASSYSDLGNTIYF.

This clone was seen more than once but under ten times. The chain combines TRBV19 with TRBJ1-4, with 8 bases aligning to TRBD1. The CDR3 spans 15 residues. Germline CDR1 and CDR2: LNHDA and SQIVND (reference sequence). Germline trimming cut 9 bases from V and 8 bases from J; bases unmatched to any gene: 14. The CDR3 protein is CARKRSQGAQEKLFF. In DNA form, the CDR3 reads TGTGCCAGAAAAAGAAGCCAGGGGGCGCAAGAAAAACTGTTTTTT. The full variable domain, rest sourced from reference TRBV19 and TRBJ1-4, is DGGITQSPKYLFRKEGQNVTLSCEQNLNHDAMYWYRQDPGQGLRLIYYSQIVNDFQKGDIAEGYSVSREKKESFPLTVTSAQKNPTAFYLCARKRSQGAQEKLFFGSGTQLSVL.

The chain combines TRBV7-2 with TRBJ2-3; a possible D gene is TRBD1 (6 bases). Germline CDR1 is SGHTA and CDR2 is FQGNSA. CDR3 length: 15 residues. Trimming removed 5 bases from V and 1 base from J, with 13 bases in between. The CDR3: CASSPRDTRTDTQYF. DNA of the CDR3: TGTGCCAGCAGCCCCCGGGACACACGCACAGATACGCAGTATTTT. The entire variable domain, with the rest obtained from reference TRBV7-2 and TRBJ2-3, is as follows: GAGVSQSPSNKVTEKGKDVELRCDPISGHTALYWYRQSLGQGLEFLIYFQGNSAPDKSGLPSDRFSAERTGGSVSTLTIQRTQQEDSAVYLCASSPRDTRTDTQYFGPGTRLTVL.

The chain combines TRBV7-2 with TRBJ1-6; maybe TRBD1 (6 bases). This CDR3 has 16 amino acids. Germline CDR1 and CDR2: SGHTA and FQGNSA. The V gene lost 0 bases and the J gene lost 7 bases, with 13 bases spanning the gap. The CDR3 nucleotides are TGTGCCAGCAGCTTAGCTCGTGGGGGGGCGAATTCACCCCTCCACTTT. This sequence encodes CASSLARGGANSPLHF.

This clone appeared once. The rearrangement joins TRBV5-4 to TRBJ1-4, with TRBD1 matching over 8 bases. This CDR3 has 17 amino acids. J was trimmed by 5 bases and V by 4 bases; bases with no gene match: 13. Looked up from germline, CDR1 is SGHNT and CDR2 is YYREEE (reference sequence). As DNA, the CDR3 is TGTGCCAGCAGCATAACCCGGACAGGGTCCCCAAATGAAAAACTGTTTTTT. This sequence encodes CASSITRTGSPNEKLFF.

V gene TRBV18 combines with J gene TRBJ2-3; D perhaps matches TRBD2 (6 bases). CDR1 is KGHSH, CDR2 LQKENI, per germline. V was cut by 2 bases and J by 2 bases, with 11 bases left in between. The CDR3 has 15 residues. CDR3 in DNA: TGTGCCAGCTCACCAGTAGCGGATTACACAGATACGCAGTATTTT. As protein: CASSPVADYTDTQYF.

This clone was detected a few times. Other nucleotide sequences from this sample produce the same CDR3. J is TRBJ2-1 and V is TRBV5-1, with 8 bases identical to TRBD2. The CDR3 loop spans 15 amino acids. Per the germline V gene, CDR1 is SGHRS and CDR2 is YFSETQ. V lost 2 bases, J lost 0 bases, and 1 base stayed unmatched. The CDR3 DNA sequence: TGCGCCAGCAGCTTAGGACTAGCCTCCTACAATGAGCAGTTCTTC. Its translation is CASSLGLASYNEQFF.

The chain uses TRBV25-1 and TRBJ1-2, with unresolved D. Trimming pared 5 bases from V and 5 bases from J, leaving 6 bases between. The CDR3 extends over 11 amino acids. The V gene's germline CDR1 is MGHDK and CDR2 SYGVNS. CDR3 nucleotides: TGTGCCAGCAGTTCTCTATATGGCTACACCTTC. It translates to CASSSLYGYTF.

The genes are TRBV4-2 and TRBJ2-3; perhaps TRBD1 as D (7 bases). Trimming removed 0 bases at V and 3 bases at J, with 13 bases between. Germline-derived CDR1 and CDR2 are LGHNA and YNFKEQ. This CDR3 spans 16 amino acids. The DNA for the CDR3 is TGTGCCAGCAGCCAAGAATTTCAGGGGGGAACAGATACGCAGTATTTT. It specifies CASSQEFQGGTDTQYF.